The 29 T cell receptor beta chains in this list originate from one sample, sequenced in a study of CD8+ T cells in alopecia areata. cDNA prepared by RNA extraction and subsequent reverse transcription served as the template for sequencing. Here immunoSEQ multiplex PCR was the method, and the copy in TCRdb shows in-frame clones only, minus some. The repertoire has approximately 300,000 clones, none seen only once; the ten largest take 0.9% to 1.5%. It was with CD4, CD8alpha, NKG2D, NKG2ACE and other markers that pooled cutaneous lymph node cells were sorted. Material for sequencing was CD4+ T cells sorted from a lymph node. All receptors come from a C3H/HeJ mouse with alopecia areata. Mouse MHC haplotype: H2-k.

For this clone: Each gene name is a mouse one. The read finishes 4 residues shy of the CDR3 end, and the germline J gene is used to complete it. The rearrangement joins TRBV13-3 to TRBJ2-2; 8 positions match TRBD1. V lost 0 bases, J lost 3 bases, and 7 bases stayed unmatched. This CDR3 comprises 17 residues. Germline V gene sequence: CDR1 NNHDY, CDR2 SYVADS. The CDR3 region is CASSDALRQGHTGQLYF. The DNA read from the CDR3 is TGTGCCAGCAGTGATGCATTGAGACAGGGGCACACCGGG.

Turning to this clone: The germline and genes are mouse ones. The read comes to an end 4 residues before the CDR3 does, leaving the germline J gene to fill in the end. The V and J genes are TRBV19 and TRBJ1-2; possibly TRBD1 for D (6 bases). The CDR3 runs 14 residues. Germline assignment: CDR1 FNHDT and CDR2 SITEND (reference sequence). V was shortened by 2 bases and J by 4 bases, with 12 bases between the two germline ends. This CDR3 reads CASSMRGAGSDYTF. CDR3 DNA, as far as it was read: TGTGCCAGCAGTATGAGGGGGGCCGGCTCC.

This clone was observed a few times. Germline and genes: mouse. Read sequence stops 4 residues before the CDR3 end, and the germline J gene provides the missing end. The rearrangement links TRBV31 to TRBJ2-2, with D possibly being TRBD1 (5 bases). Trimming left V 2 bases short and J 0 bases short, with 10 bases between. CDR1 and CDR2 from the germline V gene are GKSSPN and SITVG. The CDR3 spans 15 residues. CDR3 DNA (partial): TGTGCCTGGAGTATACAGGCCTCAAACACCGGG. This codes for CAWSIQASNTG. The entire CDR3 is CAWSIQASNTGQLYF.

Remarks on this clone: Gene names and germline refer to mouse. The DNA ends 4 residues before the CDR3 does, and the rest of the CDR3 is filled in from the germline J gene. The rearrangement joins TRBV31 to TRBJ2-5, with 9 positions matching TRBD2. Trimming removed 5 bases from V and 3 bases from J; junction bases left unmatched: 0. Looked up from germline, CDR1 is GKSSPN and CDR2 is SITVG. The CDR3 loop spans 12 amino acids. The CDR3 bases that were read are TGTGCCTGGGGGACTGGGCAAGAC. Its protein product is CAWGTGQD. The entire CDR3 protein is CAWGTGQDTQYF.

This clone was found a few times. The gene symbols are mouse symbols. The read stops 4 residues short of the end of the CDR3; the missing end is completed from the germline J gene. The chain carries TRBV13-3 and TRBJ2-7; 7 nucleotides align to TRBD1. The CDR3 length is 13 residues. Per germline, CDR1 NNHDY and CDR2 SYVADS. The sequenced CDR3 bases are TGTGCCAGCAGTGATGGGGGACAGAAT. Translating it yields CASSDGGQN. The whole CDR3 protein reads CASSDGGQNEQYF.

In regard to this clone: Each gene name is a mouse one. The CDR3 is cut off 4 residues early in the read; its end comes from the germline J gene. The chain links TRBV17 to TRBJ2-5; 8 bases map to TRBD2. V was clipped by 6 bases and J by 1 base; unmatched bases: 9. The CDR3 extends over 16 amino acids. Germline V gene data show CDR1 as MNHDT and CDR2 as YYDKIL. The CDR3 bases that were read are TGTGCTAGCAGCCCTTCCGACTGGGGCCACCAAGAC. It encodes CASSPSDWGHQD. The full CDR3 protein reads CASSPSDWGHQDTQYF.

In the case of this clone: Genes and germline come from the mouse. With the read ending 4 residues before the CDR3 end, the germline J gene is used to fill in that end. The V gene is TRBV19, the J gene TRBJ1-1; possibly TRBD1 for D (6 bases). CDR3 length: 14 residues. Germline V gene sequence: CDR1 FNHDT, CDR2 SITEND (reference sequence). Deletions cut 3 bases from V and 1 base from J, with 10 bases between. The sequenced part of the CDR3 DNA is TGTGCCAGCAGTAGGGACACCCTAAACACA. Residues: CASSRDTLNT. The entire CDR3 is CASSRDTLNTEVFF. Variable domain in full (rest from reference TRBV19 and TRBJ1-1): GGIITQTPKFLIGQEGQKLTLKCQQNFNHDTMYWYRQDSGKGLRLIYYSITENDLQKGDLSEGYDASREKKSSFSLTVTSAQKNEMAVFLCASSRDTLNTEVFFGKGTRLTVV.

This clone was picked up a small number of times. Mouse germline and gene names are used. With the read ending 4 residues before the CDR3 end, the germline J gene is used to fill in that end. The chain is built from TRBV5 and TRBJ2-2, with 8 positions matching TRBD2. Germline loops: CDR1 LGHNA, CDR2 YNLKQL (reference sequence). V dropped 1 base and J dropped 4; count of bases not matched to a gene: 2. The CDR3 is 15 amino acids. The CDR3 reads CASSQVGGTTGQLYF. The part of the CDR3 DNA that was read is TGTGCCAGCAGCCAAGTGGGGGGGACCACCGGG.

This clone showed up just a few times. Gene and germline names: mouse. The read stops 4 residues short of the end of the CDR3; the missing end is completed from the germline J gene. This sample also contains other DNA sequences that code for the same CDR3. The chain joins TRBV31 to TRBJ2-2; a weak D match, TRBD2 (5 bases). The CDR3 is 14 residues long. Germline values: CDR1 GKSSPN, CDR2 SITVG. V was shortened by 0 bases and J by 1 base, with 6 bases between the two germline ends. CDR3 DNA (partial): TGTGCCTGGAGTCTTGGGGTAAACACCGGG. Its protein is CAWSLGVNTG. Given in full, the CDR3 is CAWSLGVNTGQLYF. Drawing the rest from reference TRBV31 and TRBJ2-2, the complete variable domain is AQTIHQWPVAEIKAVGSPLSLGCTIKGKSSPNLYWYWQATGGTLQQLFYSITVGQVESVVQLNLSASRPKDDQFILSTEKLLLSHSGFYLCAWSLGVNTGQLYFGEGSKLTVL.

This clone was seen a handful of times. Gene names and germline refer to mouse. The CDR3 end lies 4 residues beyond the end of the read and is filled in from the germline J gene. The identical CDR3 is also encoded by other nucleotide sequences in the sample. The chain recombines TRBV13-1 with TRBJ2-1, with TRBD1 matching 9 bases. The trim removed 4 bases at V and 4 bases at J, leaving 3 bases unmatched. The CDR3 spans 14 residues. Looked up from germline, CDR1 is NSHNY and CDR2 is SYGAGN. CDR3 protein: CASSLDRGYAEQFF. The sequenced part of the CDR3 DNA is TGTGCCAGCAGTCTCGACAGGGGGTATGCT.

This clone was seen only a few times. The gene names here belong to mouse. The observed sequence ends 4 residues before the CDR3 terminus, with the missing tail filled in from the germline J gene. This chain uses TRBV13-1 with TRBJ2-5, with 9 bases aligning to TRBD2. This CDR3 has 15 residues. The V gene's germline CDR1 is NSHNY and CDR2 SYGAGN. After removal of 5 bases from V and 0 bases from J, the junction contained 4 bases not matched to a gene. The CDR3 DNA, read in part, is TGTGCCAGCAGCACTGGGGGGTATAACCAAGAC. This gives the protein CASSTGGYNQD. The full CDR3 protein is CASSTGGYNQDTQYF.

In this sample, this clone turned up a few times. Genes here carry mouse names. The CDR3 loop is CTCSAGWGGGPETLYF. CDR3 DNA, as far as it was read: TGCACCTGCAGTGCAGGTTGGGGGGGCGGTCCAGAA. This chain connects TRBV1 to TRBJ2-3, with TRBD2 identical over 9 bases. The read is 4 residues too short to cover the CDR3 end, so that end is filled in from the germline J gene. Germline-derived CDR1 and CDR2 are NSQYPW and LRSPGD (reference sequence). The V and J ends lost 1 base and 4 bases, in that order; junction bases with no gene match: 6. The CDR3 sequence is 16 residues long.

The table lists this clone with a few counts. Here the gene names and germline are mouse. The CDR3 here is CASRDRGTNSDYTF. The CDR3 bases that were read are TGTGCCAGTCGGGACAGGGGAACAAACTCC. The V and J genes are TRBV19 and TRBJ1-2; 10 positions match TRBD1. From the germline J gene comes the end of the CDR3, since the read stops 4 residues before it. Unmatched junction bases numbered 4, after V lost 8 bases and J lost 0 bases. Germline V gene data show CDR1 as FNHDT and CDR2 as SITEND (reference sequence). This CDR3 has 14 residues.

In this sample, this clone turned up a few times. Mouse names are used for the genes. Read data end 4 residues before the CDR3 end; the end is taken from the germline J gene. The chain joins TRBV13-1 to TRBJ2-5; 7 nucleotides align to TRBD1. The germline V gene encodes CDR1 NSHNY and CDR2 SYGAGN. The CDR3 consists of 14 residues. The CDR3 reads CASSTNDREDTQYF. The DNA read from the CDR3 is TGTGCCAGCAGTACCAACGACAGGGAGGAC.

Comment on this clone: Each gene name is a mouse one. The sequence runs out 4 residues before the end of the CDR3; the remainder is reconstructed from the germline J gene. Other DNA sequences in the same sample also yield this CDR3. The V and J genes are TRBV13-2 and TRBJ1-2, with a weak D call TRBD1 (5 bases). Germline V gene data show CDR1 as NNHNN and CDR2 as SYGAGS (reference sequence). The CDR3 is made up of 12 amino acids. The V end lost 5 bases, the J end lost 1 base, and 6 bases lay between the germline ends. CDR3 amino acids: CASGTGNSDYTF. CDR3 DNA, as far as it was read: TGTGCCAGCGGCACAGGAAACTCC.

On this clone: Genes here carry mouse names. The read terminates 4 residues before the CDR3 end, so the remaining end is supplied by the germline J gene. The chain is built from TRBV13-1 and TRBJ2-7, with TRBD1 matching 8 bases. Germline values: CDR1 NSHNY, CDR2 SYGAGN. The CDR3 is 14 residues long. CDR3 region: CASSGQGAGHEQYF. Incomplete CDR3 DNA: TGTGCCAGCAGTGGGCAGGGGGCTGGGCAT.

Notes on this clone: Genes and germline come from the mouse. Sequencing ends 4 residues short of the CDR3 end; the germline J gene provides the rest. The chain employs TRBV13-1 and TRBJ2-4; TRBD2 aligns across 7 bases. The CDR3 is 16 amino acids. V trimming: 0 bases; J trimming: 1 base; junction bases outside the gene matches: 5. In germline, CDR1 is NSHNY, CDR2 SYGAGN. CDR3 loop: CASSDALGVGQNTLYF. Incomplete CDR3 DNA: TGTGCCAGCAGTGATGCGCTGGGGGTCGGTCAAAAC.

With respect to this clone: The genes are named according to mouse. The read is 4 residues too short to cover the CDR3 end, so that end is filled in from the germline J gene. The chain has TRBV3 and TRBJ2-5, with TRBD1 matching over 9 bases. The CDR3 extends over 16 amino acids. Germline V gene sequence: CDR1 SNHLY, CDR2 FYNGKV (reference sequence). V was pared by 1 base and J by 2 bases, with 4 bases of the junction left unmatched. CDR3 DNA (partial): TGTGCCAGCAGCTTAGAGGGACAGGGCGGCCAAGAC. It codes for CASSLEGQGGQD. The full CDR3 protein reads CASSLEGQGGQDTQYF.

Comment on this clone: Any gene name here is a mouse gene name. The CDR3 end falls 4 residues outside the read, so it is completed with the germline J gene. The rearrangement uses TRBV13-2 and TRBJ2-2; no reliable D call. The CDR3 totals 15 residues. Trimming left V 0 bases short and J 0 bases short, with 6 bases between. The germline V gene has CDR1 NNHNN and CDR2 SYGAGS (reference sequence). CDR3 sequence: CASGDALANTGQLYF. The sequenced part of the CDR3 DNA is TGTGCCAGCGGTGATGCTCTGGCAAACACCGGG.

A word on this clone: Gene names and germline refer to mouse. The sequenced CDR3 bases are TGTGCCAGCAGTGATCAGGCTGGGCCCTATGCT. This sequence encodes CASSDQAGPYA. The full CDR3 reads CASSDQAGPYAEQFF. This chain links TRBV13-1 with TRBJ2-1; maybe TRBD2 (5 bases). The sequenced fragment ends 4 residues before the CDR3 boundary, so the rest is inferred from the germline J gene. Germline CDR1 and CDR2: NSHNY and SYGAGN. V was cut by 1 base and J by 3 bases, with 11 bases left in between. This CDR3 has 15 residues.

Remarks on this clone: These gene names are mouse names. The read gets to within 4 residues of the CDR3 end, and the germline J gene fills in the rest. Additional DNA sequences in this sample encode the identical CDR3. The rearrangement joins TRBV1 to TRBJ2-7, with TRBD1 as a possible D gene (5 bases). CDR3 length: 12 residues. Per germline, CDR1 NSQYPW and CDR2 LRSPGD (reference sequence). The CDR3 loop is CTCSATVYEQYF. CDR3 bases read: TGCACCTGCAGTGCGACAGTATAT.

Comment on this clone: All gene names here are mouse names. The DNA ends 4 residues before the CDR3 does, and the rest of the CDR3 is filled in from the germline J gene. J is TRBJ2-1 and V is TRBV17, with 8 bases fitting TRBD1. Germline V gives CDR1 MNHDT, CDR2 YYDKIL. With V trimmed by 6 bases and J by 3 bases, 1 base remained unmatched. The CDR3 contains 13 residues. This CDR3 is CASSDRGYAEQFF. The sequenced CDR3 bases are TGTGCTAGCAGCGACAGGGGCTATGCT.

This clone was recorded a few times. Each gene name is a mouse one. The read terminates 4 residues before the CDR3 end, so the remaining end is supplied by the germline J gene. The V gene is TRBV13-1, the J gene TRBJ2-1; 9 bases are a match to TRBD2. V lost 0 bases to trimming and J lost 4 bases; unmatched junction nucleotides: 2. CDR3 length equals 15 residues. CDR1 NSHNY and CDR2 SYGAGN come from the germline V gene. CDR3 DNA (partial): TGTGCCAGCAGTGATGAGCTGGGGGGGTATGCT. This translates into CASSDELGGYA. The CDR3 in its entirety is CASSDELGGYAEQFF.

In its sample, this clone was seen a few times. Gene labels here are mouse ones. The read halts 4 residues ahead of the CDR3 end, with the missing end drawn from the germline J gene. Additional DNA sequences in this sample encode the identical CDR3. The gene calls are TRBV31 and TRBJ1-2; no definite D call. Germline CDR1 and CDR2: GKSSPN and SITVG. The CDR3 contains 13 residues. The V gene lost 0 bases and the J gene lost 0 bases, with 5 bases spanning the gap. CDR3 bases read: TGTGCCTGGAGTCTCAGTGCAAACTCC. Translating gives CAWSLSANS. The whole CDR3 protein is CAWSLSANSDYTF. Together with reference TRBV31 and TRBJ1-2, the CDR3 gives the full variable domain: AQTIHQWPVAEIKAVGSPLSLGCTIKGKSSPNLYWYWQATGGTLQQLFYSITVGQVESVVQLNLSASRPKDDQFILSTEKLLLSHSGFYLCAWSLSANSDYTFGSGTRLLVI.

With respect to this clone: The gene names here belong to mouse. The read is 4 residues too short to cover the CDR3 end, so that end is filled in from the germline J gene. In the same sample, other DNA sequences code for this CDR3. The chain employs TRBV13-1 and TRBJ2-1, with 9 bases that match TRBD1. The CDR3 consists of 15 residues. Germline lookup yields CDR1 NSHNY and CDR2 SYGAGN. Germline trimming cut 1 base from V and 2 bases from J; bases unmatched to any gene: 1. The CDR3 sequence: CASSDRDRDYAEQFF. The CDR3 DNA, read in part, is TGTGCCAGCAGTGATAGGGACAGGGACTATGCT.

As concerns this clone: The genes and germline here are from mouse. The CDR3 end lies 4 residues beyond the end of the read and is filled in from the germline J gene. Within the sample, other DNA sequences also encode this same CDR3. The chain links TRBV19 to TRBJ1-2; 8 bases agree with TRBD1. Germline CDR1 is FNHDT and CDR2 is SITEND (reference sequence). This CDR3 region has 13 residues. With V trimmed by 3 bases and J by 2 bases, 0 bases remained unmatched. CDR3 loop: CASSTGGNSDYTF. CDR3 bases read: TGTGCCAGCAGTACAGGGGGCAACTCC. The whole variable domain, filled in from reference TRBV19 and TRBJ1-2, reads GGIITQTPKFLIGQEGQKLTLKCQQNFNHDTMYWYRQDSGKGLRLIYYSITENDLQKGDLSEGYDASREKKSSFSLTVTSAQKNEMAVFLCASSTGGNSDYTFGSGTRLLVI.

As for this clone: The gene symbols are mouse symbols. The read halts 4 residues ahead of the CDR3 end, with the missing end drawn from the germline J gene. The V call is TRBV19, the J call TRBJ2-5; tentatively, D is TRBD2 (6 bases). This CDR3 has 14 residues. Germline V gene sequence: CDR1 FNHDT, CDR2 SITEND (reference sequence). Trimming removed 1 base from V and 2 bases from J, with 8 bases in between. CDR3 sequence: CASSIKGLQDTQYF. The part of the CDR3 DNA that was read is TGTGCCAGCAGTATAAAGGGACTCCAAGAC. Complete variable domain (other parts from reference TRBV19 and TRBJ2-5): GGIITQTPKFLIGQEGQKLTLKCQQNFNHDTMYWYRQDSGKGLRLIYYSITENDLQKGDLSEGYDASREKKSSFSLTVTSAQKNEMAVFLCASSIKGLQDTQYFGPGTRLLVL.

This clone has just a few counts. All gene names here are mouse names. The read gets to within 3 residues of the CDR3 end, and the germline J gene fills in the rest. This same CDR3 is encoded by further DNA sequences in the sample. This chain connects TRBV13-3 to TRBJ1-6; TRBD1 aligns across 9 bases. TRBJ1-6 belongs to the ORF category, with a function that is uncertain. The CDR3 extends over 14 amino acids. The germline V gene encodes CDR1 NNHDY and CDR2 SYVADS. The V and J ends lost 5 bases and 7 bases, in that order; junction bases with no gene match: 4. CDR3 DNA, as far as it was read: TGTGCCAGCAGGGACAGGGGACGGAATTCGCCC. Its protein is CASRDRGRNSP. The full-length CDR3 reads as CASRDRGRNSPLYF.

A word on this clone: Gene and germline names: mouse. The read halts 4 residues ahead of the CDR3 end, with the missing end drawn from the germline J gene. The chain employs TRBV13-3 and TRBJ1-2, with 11 bases fitting TRBD1. Germline V CDR1 and CDR2: NNHDY, SYVADS. This CDR3 is built from 12 residues. The covered CDR3 bases are TGTGCCAGAGGGGGACAGGGGGCC. The encoded protein is CARGGQGA. The whole CDR3 sequence reads CARGGQGADYTF.